The rows below give T cell receptor beta chains drawn from one sample of a study of beta chain features in type 1 diabetes. Data came from immunoSEQ multiplex PCR; TCRdb stores just in-frame clones and leaves some out. The repertoire holds some 350,000 clones, with approximately 13% as singletons. Sequences were obtained from naive CD4+ T cells from blood. These receptors all come from a woman under 30 with type 1 diabetes. CDR3s leave out the opening cysteine and the closing phenylalanine or tryptophan. Each record gives: CDR3 protein, V gene, J gene.

CDR3 protein: ASSTGTSGRAWYNEQF
V gene: TRBV19
J gene: TRBJ2-1

CDR3 protein: ASSFGGGTGDTYGYT
V gene: TRBV5-1
J gene: TRBJ1-2

CDR3 protein: ASTRDRSSYNEQF
V gene: TRBV5-1
J gene: TRBJ2-1

CDR3 protein: ASSSHIQGGEQF
V gene: TRBV11-2
J gene: TRBJ2-1

CDR3 protein: ASSLDGGDQPQH
V gene: TRBV11-2
J gene: TRBJ1-5

CDR3 protein: ASSQVLTVAYYNEQF
V gene: TRBV4-2
J gene: TRBJ2-1

CDR3 protein: ASSFGGRAPNEQF
V gene: TRBV5-4
J gene: TRBJ2-1

CDR3 protein: ASSPGSFDYGYT
V gene: TRBV28
J gene: TRBJ1-2

CDR3 protein: ASSLNPGGGNEQF
V gene: TRBV28
J gene: TRBJ2-1

CDR3 protein: ASSQVNGAGVV
V gene: TRBV14
J gene: TRBJ2-1

CDR3 protein: ASSYTTRTSPQETQY
V gene: TRBV7-2
J gene: TRBJ2-5

CDR3 protein: ASSQGDRWETQY
V gene: TRBV4-1
J gene: TRBJ2-5

CDR3 protein: ASRRQGSSYEQY
V gene: TRBV6-1
J gene: TRBJ2-7

CDR3 protein: SARLETEAF
V gene: TRBV20-1
J gene: TRBJ1-1

CDR3 protein: ASSRLMNTEAF
V gene: TRBV14
J gene: TRBJ1-1

CDR3 protein: ASSTNNQPQH
V gene: TRBV19
J gene: TRBJ1-5

CDR3 protein: ASSPGQGLSSGANVLT
V gene: TRBV2
J gene: TRBJ2-6

CDR3 protein: ASSVTGVAKNIQY
V gene: TRBV5-1
J gene: TRBJ2-4

CDR3 protein: ASSQDSSGNTIY
V gene: TRBV14
J gene: TRBJ1-3

CDR3 protein: ASRGSSAPTGELF
V gene: TRBV28
J gene: TRBJ2-2

CDR3 protein: ASSFSGETQY
V gene: TRBV5-6
J gene: TRBJ2-5

CDR3 protein: ASSNKRASGYETQY
V gene: TRBV28
J gene: TRBJ2-5

CDR3 protein: ASSLGARTDTQY
V gene: TRBV5-1
J gene: TRBJ2-3

CDR3 protein: SVRGQGRGAF
V gene: TRBV29-1
J gene: TRBJ1-1

CDR3 protein: ASNPSGSSYNEQF
V gene: TRBV2
J gene: TRBJ2-1

CDR3 protein: AWSRQVRSTEAF
V gene: TRBV30
J gene: TRBJ1-1

CDR3 protein: ASSPGTSGLTDTQY
V gene: TRBV11-2
J gene: TRBJ2-3

CDR3 protein: ASSSGQGSPGELF
V gene: TRBV6-5
J gene: TRBJ2-2

CDR3 protein: ASSLGTGMDEQY
V gene: TRBV7-9
J gene: TRBJ2-7

CDR3 protein: ASSLVGSNRGFGYGYT
V gene: TRBV7-2
J gene: TRBJ1-2

CDR3 protein: ASSLGQGAPATGELF
V gene: TRBV7-2
J gene: TRBJ2-2

CDR3 protein: ASSLRQGAHAYEQY
V gene: TRBV7-9
J gene: TRBJ2-7

CDR3 protein: ASSLGTSGNNEQF
V gene: TRBV5-1
J gene: TRBJ2-1

CDR3 protein: ASSSPRADTQY
V gene: TRBV13
J gene: TRBJ2-3

CDR3 protein: ASSFASTGNTEAF
V gene: TRBV18
J gene: TRBJ1-1

CDR3 protein: ASSPVAGAQGVKETQY
V gene: TRBV5-1
J gene: TRBJ2-5

CDR3 protein: ASSSGLAGADIQETQY
V gene: TRBV7-2
J gene: TRBJ2-5

CDR3 protein: ASSPRQGGNEKLF
V gene: TRBV9
J gene: TRBJ1-4

CDR3 protein: ASSLAGRDQPQH
V gene: TRBV7-9
J gene: TRBJ1-5

CDR3 protein: ASSPLPRLAPLVFDEQF
V gene: TRBV5-1
J gene: TRBJ2-1

CDR3 protein: ASRGRLAGSSYNEQF
V gene: TRBV2
J gene: TRBJ2-1

CDR3 protein: AWRGVRLGKNTEAF
V gene: TRBV30
J gene: TRBJ1-1

CDR3 protein: ASSLLAGLQNIQY
V gene: TRBV19
J gene: TRBJ2-4

CDR3 protein: ASSPGQNYEQY
V gene: TRBV13
J gene: TRBJ2-7

CDR3 protein: ATSKDIRRLWEKLF
V gene: TRBV15
J gene: TRBJ1-4

CDR3 protein: ASSVGWSSGANVLT
V gene: TRBV9
J gene: TRBJ2-6

CDR3 protein: ASRGAADTQY
V gene: TRBV10-2
J gene: TRBJ2-3